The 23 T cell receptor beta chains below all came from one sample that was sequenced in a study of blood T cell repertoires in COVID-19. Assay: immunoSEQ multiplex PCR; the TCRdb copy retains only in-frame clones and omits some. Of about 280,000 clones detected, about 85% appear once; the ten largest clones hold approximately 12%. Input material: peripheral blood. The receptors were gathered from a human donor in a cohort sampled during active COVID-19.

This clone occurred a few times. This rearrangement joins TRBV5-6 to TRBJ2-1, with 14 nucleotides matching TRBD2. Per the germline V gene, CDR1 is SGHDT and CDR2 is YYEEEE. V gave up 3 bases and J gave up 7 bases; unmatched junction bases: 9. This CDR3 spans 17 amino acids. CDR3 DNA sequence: TGTGCCAGCAGCTCGTTACGGACTAGCGGGAGGAAGAATGAGCAGTTCTTC. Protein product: CASSSLRTSGRKNEQFF.

The CDR3 loop reads CASSDRVWNSPLHF. Here the CDR3 DNA reads TGTGCCAGTAGTGACAGGGTGTGGAATTCACCCCTCCACTTT. The J gene is TRBJ1-6, the V gene TRBV19; the match to TRBD1 covers 7 bases. This CDR3 region has 14 residues. CDR1 and CDR2 (germline): LNHDA, SQIVND (reference sequence). Trimming cost V 5 bases and J 7 bases; bases outside gene matches: 5. Combining the CDR3 with reference TRBV19 and TRBJ1-6 gives the whole variable domain DGGITQSPKYLFRKEGQNVTLSCEQNLNHDAMYWYRQDPGQGLRLIYYSQIVNDFQKGDIAEGYSVSREKKESFPLTVTSAQKNPTAFYLCASSDRVWNSPLHFGNGTRLTVT.

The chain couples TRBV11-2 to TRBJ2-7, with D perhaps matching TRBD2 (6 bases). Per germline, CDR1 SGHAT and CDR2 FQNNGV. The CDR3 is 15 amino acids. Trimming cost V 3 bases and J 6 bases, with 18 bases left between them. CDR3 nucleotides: TGTGCCAGCAGCTTTAGTGGGACTCTTACTAGCGAGCAGTACTTC. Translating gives CASSFSGTLTSEQYF.

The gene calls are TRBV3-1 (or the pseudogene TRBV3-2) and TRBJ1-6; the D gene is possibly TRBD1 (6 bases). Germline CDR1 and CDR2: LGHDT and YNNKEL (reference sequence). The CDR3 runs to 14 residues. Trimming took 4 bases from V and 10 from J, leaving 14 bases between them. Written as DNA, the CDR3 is TGTGCCAGCAGCCTCCGACAGGTCGAATCACCCCTCCACTTT. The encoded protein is CASSLRQVESPLHF.

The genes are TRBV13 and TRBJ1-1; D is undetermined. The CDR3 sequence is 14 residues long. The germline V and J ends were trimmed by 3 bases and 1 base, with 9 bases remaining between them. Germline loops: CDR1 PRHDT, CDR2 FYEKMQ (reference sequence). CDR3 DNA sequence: TGTGCCAGCAGCTTTCCGACTGCGAACACTGAAGCTTTCTTT. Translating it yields CASSFPTANTEAFF.

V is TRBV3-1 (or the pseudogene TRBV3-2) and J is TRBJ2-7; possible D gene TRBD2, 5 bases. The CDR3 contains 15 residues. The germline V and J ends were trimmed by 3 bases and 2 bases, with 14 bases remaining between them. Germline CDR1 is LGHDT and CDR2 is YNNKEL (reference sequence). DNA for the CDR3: TGTGCCAGCAGCCAGGGTTCTAGCACCGCCTACGAGCAGTACTTC. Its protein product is CASSQGSSTAYEQYF.

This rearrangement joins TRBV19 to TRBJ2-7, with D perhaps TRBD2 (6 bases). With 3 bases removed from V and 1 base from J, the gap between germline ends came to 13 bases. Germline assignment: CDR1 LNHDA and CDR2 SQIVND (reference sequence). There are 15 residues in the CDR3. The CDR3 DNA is TGTGCCAGTAGTATCCCCGGGGGACGTTCCTACGAGCAGTACTTC. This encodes CASSIPGGRSYEQYF.

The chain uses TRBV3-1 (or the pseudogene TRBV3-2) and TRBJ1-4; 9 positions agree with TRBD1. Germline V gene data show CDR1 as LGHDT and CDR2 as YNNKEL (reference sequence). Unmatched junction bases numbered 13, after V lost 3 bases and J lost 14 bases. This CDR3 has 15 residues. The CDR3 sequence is CASSQRGTGFSALFF. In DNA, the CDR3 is TGTGCCAGCAGCCAGCGGGGGACAGGGTTTTCCGCTCTGTTTTTT.

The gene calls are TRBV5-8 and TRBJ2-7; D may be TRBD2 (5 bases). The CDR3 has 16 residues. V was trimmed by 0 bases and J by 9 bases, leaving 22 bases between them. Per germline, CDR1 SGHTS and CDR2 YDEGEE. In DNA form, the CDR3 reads TGTGCCAGCAGCTTGGGGGTCCTCCCGGAGGCCGAAAGGCAGTACTTC. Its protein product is CASSLGVLPEAERQYF.

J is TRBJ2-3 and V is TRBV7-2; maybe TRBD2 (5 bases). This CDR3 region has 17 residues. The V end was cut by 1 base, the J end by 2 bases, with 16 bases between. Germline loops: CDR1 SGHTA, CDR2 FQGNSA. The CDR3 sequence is CASSLEIARAATDTQYF. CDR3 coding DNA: TGTGCCAGCAGCTTAGAAATAGCGCGAGCGGCCACAGATACGCAGTATTTT. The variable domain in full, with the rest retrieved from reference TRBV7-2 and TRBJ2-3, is GAGVSQSPSNKVTEKGKDVELRCDPISGHTALYWYRQSLGQGLEFLIYFQGNSAPDKSGLPSDRFSAERTGGSVSTLTIQRTQQEDSAVYLCASSLEIARAATDTQYFGPGTRLTVL.

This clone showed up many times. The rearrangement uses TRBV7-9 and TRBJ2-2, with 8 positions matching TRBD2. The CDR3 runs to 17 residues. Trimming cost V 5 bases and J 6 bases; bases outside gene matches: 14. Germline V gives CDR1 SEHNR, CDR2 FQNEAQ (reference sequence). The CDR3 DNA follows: TGTGCCAGCAGCCTGGAAGGAGCGGGAGCGGTGTCCGGGGAGCTGTTTTTT. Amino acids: CASSLEGAGAVSGELFF.

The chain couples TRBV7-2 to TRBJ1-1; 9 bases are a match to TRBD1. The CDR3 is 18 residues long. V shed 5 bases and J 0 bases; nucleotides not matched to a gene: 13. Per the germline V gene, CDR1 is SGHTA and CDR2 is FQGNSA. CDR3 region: CASSPRGQGFSMNTEAFF. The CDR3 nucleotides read TGTGCCAGCAGCCCCCGCGGACAGGGGTTCTCTATGAACACTGAAGCTTTCTTT. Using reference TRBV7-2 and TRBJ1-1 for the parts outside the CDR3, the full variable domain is GAGVSQSPSNKVTEKGKDVELRCDPISGHTALYWYRQSLGQGLEFLIYFQGNSAPDKSGLPSDRFSAERTGGSVSTLTIQRTQQEDSAVYLCASSPRGQGFSMNTEAFFGQGTRLTVV.

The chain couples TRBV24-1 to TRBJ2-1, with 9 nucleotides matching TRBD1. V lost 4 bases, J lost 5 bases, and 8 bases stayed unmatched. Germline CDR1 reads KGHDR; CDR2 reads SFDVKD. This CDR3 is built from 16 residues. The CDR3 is CATSDYGTGRNNEQFF. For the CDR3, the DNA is TGTGCCACCAGTGACTATGGGACAGGGAGGAACAATGAGCAGTTCTTC.

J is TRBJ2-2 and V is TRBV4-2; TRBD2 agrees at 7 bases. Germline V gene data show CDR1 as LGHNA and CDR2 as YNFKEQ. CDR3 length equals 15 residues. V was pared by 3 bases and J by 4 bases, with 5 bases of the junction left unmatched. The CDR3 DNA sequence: TGTGCCAGCAGCCATGGACTAGTTCGCACCGGGGAGCTGTTTTTT. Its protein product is CASSHGLVRTGELFF.

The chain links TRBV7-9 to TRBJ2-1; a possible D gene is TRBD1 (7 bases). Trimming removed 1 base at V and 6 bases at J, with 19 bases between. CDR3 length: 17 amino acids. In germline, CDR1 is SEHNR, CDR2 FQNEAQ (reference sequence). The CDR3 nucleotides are TGTGCCAGCAGCTTAGGCGCAGGGGGGCGAGGAGGCAATGAGCAGTTCTTC. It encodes CASSLGAGGRGGNEQFF.

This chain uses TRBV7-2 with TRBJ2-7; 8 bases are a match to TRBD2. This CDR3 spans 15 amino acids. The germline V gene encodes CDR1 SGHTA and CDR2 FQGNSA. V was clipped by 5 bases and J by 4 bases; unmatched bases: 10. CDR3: CASSQTSGAMYEQYF. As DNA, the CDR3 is TGTGCCAGCAGCCAAACTAGCGGCGCTATGTACGAGCAGTACTTC. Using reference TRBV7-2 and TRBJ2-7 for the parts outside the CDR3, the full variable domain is GAGVSQSPSNKVTEKGKDVELRCDPISGHTALYWYRQSLGQGLEFLIYFQGNSAPDKSGLPSDRFSAERTGGSVSTLTIQRTQQEDSAVYLCASSQTSGAMYEQYFGPGTRLTVT.

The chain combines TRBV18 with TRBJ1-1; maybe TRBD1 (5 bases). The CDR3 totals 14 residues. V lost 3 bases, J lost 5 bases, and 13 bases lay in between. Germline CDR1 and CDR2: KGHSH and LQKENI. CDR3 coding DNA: TGTGCCAGCTCACCGGGCGGGGGATGGACTGAAGCTTTCTTT. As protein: CASSPGGGWTEAFF.

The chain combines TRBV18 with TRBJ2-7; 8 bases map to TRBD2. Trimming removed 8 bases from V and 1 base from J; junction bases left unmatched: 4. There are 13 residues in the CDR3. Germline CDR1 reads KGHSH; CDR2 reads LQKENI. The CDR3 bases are TGTGCCAGCAGGGGACTAGGGTCCTACGAGCAGTACTTC. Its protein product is CASRGLGSYEQYF.

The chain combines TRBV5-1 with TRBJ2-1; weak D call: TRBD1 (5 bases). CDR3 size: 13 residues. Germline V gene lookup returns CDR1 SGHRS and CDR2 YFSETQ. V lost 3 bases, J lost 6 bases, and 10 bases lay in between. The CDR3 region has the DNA TGCGCCAGCAGCTCTCGACAGTCCAATGAGCAGTTCTTC. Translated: CASSSRQSNEQFF.

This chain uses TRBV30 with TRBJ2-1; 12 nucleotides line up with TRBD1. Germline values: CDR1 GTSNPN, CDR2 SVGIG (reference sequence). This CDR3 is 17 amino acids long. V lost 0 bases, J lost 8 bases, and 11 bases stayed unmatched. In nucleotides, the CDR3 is TGTGCCTGGAGTGTCCCGGGACAGGGGGCAAATGTCGATGAGCAGTTCTTC. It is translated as CAWSVPGQGANVDEQFF.

The CDR3 sequence: CASTRQNNEKLFF. CDR3 in DNA: TGTGCCAGCACTCGACAGAATAATGAAAAACTGTTTTTT. V gene TRBV18 combines with J gene TRBJ1-4; D may be TRBD1 (5 bases). Deletions cut 8 bases from V and 4 bases from J, with 11 bases between. Germline assignment: CDR1 KGHSH and CDR2 LQKENI. The CDR3 extends over 13 amino acids.

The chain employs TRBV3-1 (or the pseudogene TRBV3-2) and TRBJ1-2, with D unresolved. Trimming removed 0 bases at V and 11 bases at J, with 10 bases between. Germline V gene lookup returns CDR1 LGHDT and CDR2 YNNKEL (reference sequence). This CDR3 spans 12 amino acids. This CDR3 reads CASSQEVASYTF. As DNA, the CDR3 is TGTGCCAGCAGCCAAGAAGTGGCCAGTTACACCTTC.

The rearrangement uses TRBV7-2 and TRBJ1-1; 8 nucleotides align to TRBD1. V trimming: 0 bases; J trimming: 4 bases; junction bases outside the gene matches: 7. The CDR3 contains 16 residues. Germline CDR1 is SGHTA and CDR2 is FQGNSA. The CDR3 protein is CASSLALAGGRTEAFF. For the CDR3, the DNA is TGTGCCAGCAGCTTAGCGCTGGCAGGGGGCCGCACTGAAGCTTTCTTT.